The 12 T cell receptor beta chains given below trace back to one sample, sequenced in a study of Ad26.COV2.S vaccination and SARS-CoV-2 variants. Produced via immunoSEQ multiplex PCR; TCRdb's table is partial and in-frame only. The sample lists fewer than 400,000 clones; 89% were seen once. Stated treatment: 15 to 20 received Ad26.COV2.S at low or high dose, single or two shots; about 5 received placebo; per-sample allocation not given. The study sampled participants on day 63 after the first vaccine or placebo injection. The input for sequencing was peripheral blood, taken in a trial of Ad26.COV2.S vaccine versus placebo. Every receptor here comes from a person between 18 and 60 years old who received the Ad26.COV2.S COVID-19 vaccine or a placebo.

This clone has a single count. This chain uses TRBV12-5 with TRBJ1-1, with a possible D match to TRBD1 (5 bases). Trimming left V 8 bases short and J 3 bases short, with 13 bases between. The CDR3 has 13 residues. Germline values: CDR1 LGHNT, CDR2 FRNRAP. CDR3 residues: CASSVGPHTEAFF. In DNA, the CDR3 is TGTGCTAGTTCGGTGGGGCCCCACACTGAAGCTTTCTTT.

This clone was picked up a small number of times. V usage is TRBV7-9 and J usage is TRBJ2-2, with D possibly matching TRBD1 (6 bases). The CDR3 is 16 residues long. The germline V gene encodes CDR1 SEHNR and CDR2 FQNEAQ (reference sequence). The V end lost 1 base, the J end lost 1 base, and 10 bases lay between the germline ends. The CDR3 protein is CASSLERTVNTGELFF. DNA of the CDR3: TGTGCCAGCAGCTTAGAGCGGACAGTGAACACCGGGGAGCTGTTTTTT. The full variable domain, rest sourced from reference TRBV7-9 and TRBJ2-2, is DTGVSQNPRHKITKRGQNVTFRCDPISEHNRLYWYRQTLGQGPEFLTYFQNEAQLEKSRLLSDRFSAERPKGSFSTLEIQRTEQGDSAMYLCASSLERTVNTGELFFGEGSRLTVL.

The chain employs TRBV14 and TRBJ2-3, with D possibly being TRBD2 (6 bases). Trimming left V 6 bases short and J 5 bases short, with 15 bases between. The CDR3 sequence is 14 residues long. Germline CDR1 reads SGHDN; CDR2 reads FVKESK. The CDR3 spells CASRGTGAGDTQYF. Written as DNA, the CDR3 is TGTGCCAGCAGAGGGACGGGAGCGGGAGATACGCAGTATTTT.

The J gene is TRBJ2-1, the V gene TRBV7-2; 10 nucleotides line up with TRBD2. J was trimmed by 6 bases and V by 5 bases; bases with no gene match: 10. This CDR3 is 16 amino acids long. Germline CDR1 and CDR2: SGHTA and FQGNSA. This CDR3 reads CASSPRRLAGVNEQFF. CDR3 in DNA: TGTGCCAGCAGCCCCAGGCGTCTAGCGGGAGTCAATGAGCAGTTCTTC.

This clone has a count of ten or more. CDR3 sequence (DNA): TGTGCCAGCAGCACATACACAGATACGCAGTATTTT. Amino acid sequence: CASSTYTDTQYF. The chain uses TRBV21-1 and TRBJ2-3. TRBV21-1 is tagged as a pseudogene. The CDR3 is 12 residues long.

The rearrangement links TRBV7-3 to TRBJ2-3, with D hard to call. Germline lookup yields CDR1 SGHTA and CDR2 FQGTGA. The CDR3 totals 15 residues. V was clipped by 0 bases and J by 2 bases, with 9 bases between them. In nucleotides, the CDR3 is TGTGCCAGCAGCTTAACTGTGGCGGCCACAGATACGCAGTATTTT. It specifies CASSLTVAATDTQYF.

As regards this clone: The same CDR3 also results from other DNA sequences found in this sample. The chain joins TRBV5-1 to TRBJ1-5; D is ambiguous. Germline lookup yields CDR1 SGHRS and CDR2 YFSETQ. Trimming removed 0 bases from V and 3 bases from J, with 7 bases in between. This CDR3 comprises 14 residues. For the CDR3, the DNA is TGCGCCAGCAGCTTGGACGGAAACAATCAGCCCCAGCATTTT. Its protein product is CASSLDGNNQPQHF.

This rearrangement joins TRBV14 to TRBJ2-3, with 13 bases aligning to TRBD2. V lost 1 base and J lost 6; bases outside the gene matches: 4. The CDR3 spans 16 residues. The germline V gene has CDR1 SGHDN and CDR2 FVKESK. Here the CDR3 DNA reads TGTGCCAGCAGCCAAGGACTAGCGGGAGGAATGGATACGCAGTATTTT. Protein: CASSQGLAGGMDTQYF.

The count of this clone is one. The rearrangement links TRBV2 to TRBJ1-2; TRBD1 might be the D (5 bases). Trimming removed 5 bases at V and 4 bases at J, with 17 bases between. Germline assignment: CDR1 SNHLY and CDR2 FYNNEI. CDR3 length: 15 residues. The CDR3 nucleotides are TGTGCCAGCAGTCCAACGGGGCAAGAGGGCTATGGCTACACCTTC. Amino acid sequence: CASSPTGQEGYGYTF.

The CDR3 loop is CASSPGWASTFF. The CDR3 bases are TGCGCCAGCAGCCCTGGGTGGGCTTCGACTTTCTTT. This chain links TRBV5-1 with TRBJ1-1; no reliable D call. V dropped 4 bases and J dropped 12 bases, with 16 bases sitting between them. Germline V gene data show CDR1 as SGHRS and CDR2 as YFSETQ. The CDR3 has 12 amino acids.

The chain joins TRBV24-1 to TRBJ2-7, with TRBD1 matching over 7 bases. Germline CDR1 and CDR2: KGHDR and SFDVKD. The CDR3 is 15 residues long. J lost 4 bases, V lost 3 bases, and 8 bases had no gene match. The DNA of the CDR3 is TGTGCCACCAGTGATGCCGGGACAGCTACTTACGAGCAGTACTTC. It specifies CATSDAGTATYEQYF.

The CDR3 DNA is TGTGCCAGCAGTCACGGGGGGAGGGGTACTGAAGCTTTCTTT. Its translation is CASSHGGRGTEAFF. The V call is TRBV6-6, the J call TRBJ1-1, with D maybe TRBD1 (5 bases). Trimming shortened V by 5 bases and J by 5 bases, and 15 bases separated the two germline ends. This CDR3 contains 14 residues. Germline V gene sequence: CDR1 MNHNY, CDR2 SVGAGI (reference sequence).